This T cell receptor (beta chain) was recovered during a study of T cell responses to AZD1222 COVID-19 vaccine. Clones were sequenced by immunoSEQ multiplex PCR, and TCRdb holds only the in-frame ones, with some missing. Here the sample spans some 70,000 clones, 75% to 85% being singletons. Germline CDR1 and CDR2: SGHTA and FQGNSA. This CDR3 contains 15 residues. The junction had 3 bases not matched to a gene; V was cut back by 4 bases and J by 2 bases. This receptor was obtained from an adult in good health. The specimen was peripheral blood, collected on day 0 of AZD1222 vaccination. This chain links TRBV7-2 with TRBJ2-5, with TRBD2 matching over 11 bases. Here the CDR3 reads CASSSRTSGQETQYF. The CDR3 DNA sequence: TGTGCCAGCAGCTCCAGGACTAGCGGGCAAGAGACCCAGTACTTC. Full variable domain (rest looked up from reference TRBV7-2 and TRBJ2-5): GAGVSQSPSNKVTEKGKDVELRCDPISGHTALYWYRQSLGQGLEFLIYFQGNSAPDKSGLPSDRFSAERTGGSVSTLTIQRTQQEDSAVYLCASSSRTSGQETQYFGPGTRLLVL.